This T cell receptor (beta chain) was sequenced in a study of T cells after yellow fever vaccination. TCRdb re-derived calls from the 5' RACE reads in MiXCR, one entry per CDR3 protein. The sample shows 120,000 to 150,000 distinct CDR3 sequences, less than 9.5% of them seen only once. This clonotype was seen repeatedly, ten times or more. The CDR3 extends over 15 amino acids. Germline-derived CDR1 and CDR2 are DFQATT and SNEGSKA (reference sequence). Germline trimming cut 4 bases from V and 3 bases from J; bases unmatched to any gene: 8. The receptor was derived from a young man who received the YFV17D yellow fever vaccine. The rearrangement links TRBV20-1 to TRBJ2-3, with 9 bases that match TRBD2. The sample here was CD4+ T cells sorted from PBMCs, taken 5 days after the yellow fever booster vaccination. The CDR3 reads CSATPVAGVTDTQYF. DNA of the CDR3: TGCAGTGCTACCCCGGTAGCGGGAGTAACAGATACGCAGTATTTT.